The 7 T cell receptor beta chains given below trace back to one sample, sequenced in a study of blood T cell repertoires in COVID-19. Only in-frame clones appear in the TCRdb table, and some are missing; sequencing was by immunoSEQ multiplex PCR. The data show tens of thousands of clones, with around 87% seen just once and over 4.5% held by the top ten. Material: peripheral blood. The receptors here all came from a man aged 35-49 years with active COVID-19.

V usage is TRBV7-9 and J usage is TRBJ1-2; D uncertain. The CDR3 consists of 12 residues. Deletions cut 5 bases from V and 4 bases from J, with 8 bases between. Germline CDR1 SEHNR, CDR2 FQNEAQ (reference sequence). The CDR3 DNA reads TGTGCCAGCAGCGCGTCATCCTATGGCTACACCTTC. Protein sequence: CASSASSYGYTF.

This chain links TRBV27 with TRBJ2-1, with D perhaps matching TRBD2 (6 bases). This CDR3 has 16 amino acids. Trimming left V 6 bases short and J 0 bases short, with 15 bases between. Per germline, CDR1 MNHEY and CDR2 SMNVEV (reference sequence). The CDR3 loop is CASSRGLTVSYNEQFF. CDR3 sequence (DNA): TGTGCCAGCAGCCGTGGACTAACGGTCTCCTACAATGAGCAGTTCTTC.

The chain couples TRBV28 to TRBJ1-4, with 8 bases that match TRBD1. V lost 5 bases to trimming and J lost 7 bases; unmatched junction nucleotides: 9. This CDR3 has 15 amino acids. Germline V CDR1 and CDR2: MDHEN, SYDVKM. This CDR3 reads CASSNIQGGGEKLFF. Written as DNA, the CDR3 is TGTGCCAGCAGTAACATACAGGGGGGAGGTGAAAAACTGTTTTTT.

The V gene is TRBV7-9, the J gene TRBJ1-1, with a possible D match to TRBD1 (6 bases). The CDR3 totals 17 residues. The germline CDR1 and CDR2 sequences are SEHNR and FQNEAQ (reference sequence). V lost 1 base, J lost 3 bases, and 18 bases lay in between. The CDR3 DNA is TGTGCCAGCAGCTTAGGGCTTTTGAGGGGGAGGGACACTGAAGCTTTCTTT. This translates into CASSLGLLRGRDTEAFF.

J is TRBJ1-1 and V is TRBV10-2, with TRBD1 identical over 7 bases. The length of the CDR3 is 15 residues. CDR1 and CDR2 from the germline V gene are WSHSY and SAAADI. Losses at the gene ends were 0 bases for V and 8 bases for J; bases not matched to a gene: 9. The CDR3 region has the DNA TGCGCCAGCAGTGAGTCGACAGTGAGGGGGCCGGAAGCTTTCTTT. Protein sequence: CASSESTVRGPEAFF.

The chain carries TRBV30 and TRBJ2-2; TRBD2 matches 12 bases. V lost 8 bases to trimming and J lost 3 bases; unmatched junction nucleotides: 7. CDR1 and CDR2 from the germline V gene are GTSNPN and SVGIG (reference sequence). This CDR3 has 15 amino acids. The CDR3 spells CAAKRLAGDTGELFF. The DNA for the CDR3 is TGTGCCGCGAAACGACTAGCGGGAGACACCGGGGAGCTGTTTTTT.

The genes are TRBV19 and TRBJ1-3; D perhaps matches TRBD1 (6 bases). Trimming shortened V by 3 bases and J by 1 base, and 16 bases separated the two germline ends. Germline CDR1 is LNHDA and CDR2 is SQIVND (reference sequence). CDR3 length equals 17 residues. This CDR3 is CASSIEGTFFSGNTIYF. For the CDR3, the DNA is TGTGCCAGTAGTATTGAAGGGACATTCTTTTCTGGAAACACCATATATTTT.